One sample yielded the 7 T cell receptor beta chains listed below, sequenced in a study of blood T cells in healthy people across ages. Next came a second PCR, run for 7 to 11 cycles, which used a sample-barcoded 5' primer along with a J-beta primer mix. One entry per CDR3 protein results from TCRdb running MiXCR on the 5' RACE reads. The sample consists of about 800,000 distinct CDR3 sequences, 20% to 25% of them appearing once. This same sample was also part of a study on T cells of mothers and their children.

The specimen sequenced was blood. All receptors come from a boy aged 5-17 years in good health.

This clonotype was seen only a few times. The chain recombines TRBV9 with TRBJ2-2; D may match TRBD1 or TRBD2 (5 bases each). This CDR3 comprises 13 residues. V gave up 3 bases and J gave up 4 bases, with 7 bases separating them. Germline V CDR1 and CDR2: SGDLS, YYNGEE. CDR3 loop: CASSGGVTGELFF. Written as DNA, the CDR3 is TGTGCCAGCAGCGGAGGGGTCACCGGGGAGCTGTTTTTT.

CDR3 in amino acids: CSATQTDPYEQYF. The CDR3 DNA follows: TGCAGTGCTACCCAGACAGACCCCTACGAGCAGTACTTC. The chain recombines TRBV20-1 with TRBJ2-7, with a possible D match to TRBD1 (5 bases). This CDR3 region has 13 residues. From germline, CDR1 is DFQATT and CDR2 SNEGSKA (reference sequence). V lost 4 bases and J lost 2, with 12 bases in between.

The sample holds a few counts of this clonotype. One end of the junction is discordant with germline, which a read error may explain. V usage is TRBV4-1 and J usage is TRBJ2-3; D call uncertain. The CDR3 consists of 14 residues. CDR1 and CDR2 from the germline V gene are MGHRA and YSYEKL. This chain's CDR3 is CASNQGAAQDTQYF. The CDR3 DNA reads as TGCGCCAGCAACCAAGGTGCGGCTCAAGATACGCAGTATTTT.

The chain uses TRBV4-1 and TRBJ2-7; D is perhaps TRBD1 (6 bases). The length of the CDR3 is 16 residues. CDR1 is MGHRA and CDR2 is YSYEKL in the germline V gene. The V gene lost 3 bases and the J gene lost 1 base, with 16 bases spanning the gap. The CDR3 region is CASSQGRDISSYEQYF. The DNA of the CDR3 is TGCGCCAGCAGCCAGGGTAGGGACATTTCTTCCTACGAGCAGTACTTC.

The chain links TRBV7-9 to TRBJ2-3; D tentatively fits TRBD1 or TRBD2 (5 bases each). CDR1 is SEHNR, CDR2 FQNEAQ, per germline (reference sequence). V lost 1 base, J lost 4 bases, and 12 bases lay in between. The CDR3 extends over 15 amino acids. In nucleotides, the CDR3 is TGTGCCAGCAGCTTAGTGGGGGAGAAGGCAGATACGCAGTATTTT. It encodes CASSLVGEKADTQYF.

This clonotype was seen a few times. This chain connects TRBV5-1 to TRBJ1-6; the D gene is possibly TRBD1 (6 bases). CDR1 and CDR2 from the germline V gene are SGHRS and YFSETQ. CDR3 length: 19 residues. V lost 7 bases, J lost 9 bases, and 32 bases lay in between. CDR3 DNA: TGCGCCAGCGTCCCCCCAATACTACAGGGTGCGGTGTGGGGTTCACCCCTCCACTTT. This gives the protein CASVPPILQGAVWGSPLHF.

The CDR3 DNA reads TGTGCCAGCAGCAAAGAGTCAGGGGTGTGGCACGAGCAGTACTTC. As protein: CASSKESGVWHEQYF. The gene calls are TRBV21-1 and TRBJ2-5; no check of the table's D call, TRBD1, against the DNA was made. The J call may be in error: the DNA end matches TRBJ2-7 better. TRBV21-1 is a pseudogene. This CDR3 region has 15 residues.